The source of this TCR beta chain is a study of OX40 agonist ivuxolimab in advanced cancers. For the wider study: Ivuxolimab was an agonistic, fully human IgG2 monoclonal antibody directed against OX40 (CD134), a costimulatory receptor. Intravenous ivuxolimab was administered to patients every 2 weeks at six dose levels: 0.01, 0.1, 0.3, 1.5, 3 and 10 mg/kg. Of the roughly 54 dose-escalation patients, hepatocellular carcinoma was present in about 20, melanoma in approximately 15, renal cell carcinoma in 9 and head and neck cancer in 9. In the dose-escalation cohort, 75% to 90% of patients were male, and the mean age was around 65 years with a range of roughly 20 to 80. Prior anti-PD-1, anti-PD-L1 or anti-CTLA-4 therapy was permitted, and approximately 39% of dose-escalation patients had received checkpoint inhibitors. Three dose-escalation patients achieved partial responses, one with hepatocellular carcinoma and two with cutaneous melanoma. Peripheral TCRbeta sequencing was intended to test whether TCR sequence diversity was altered and clonal T-cell expansion was caused by ivuxolimab. The monotherapy dose-escalation portion (N ≈ 57 patients) of the phase I ivuxolimab trial is reported in the paper. What the research found in general, with its limitations: The antigen specificity of the clonally expanded peripheral T cells was not determined. Low levels of normalized T-cell clonal expansion were also seen in some patients who did not respond. Partial responders in the 0.1-3.0 mg/kg groups had among the lowest normalized peripheral clonal expansion, especially among CD8+ T cells. On average, CD8+ T cells showed more expanded clones than CD4+ T cells after ivuxolimab. At doses from 0.1 to 3.0 mg/kg, clonal expansion was seen in both CD4+ and CD8+ blood T cells between baseline and week 6.

Between the V and J ends, shortened by 4 bases and 1 base respectively, the junction contains 11 bases. The CDR3, from cysteine to phenylalanine, totals 14 residues. CDR3 DNA is the only sequence kept; it has 42 bases, read in frame from the first base. The germline V gene supplies CDR1 SGHRS and CDR2 YFSETQ. The trial excluded patients who had a history of autoimmune disease or who were on systemic immunosuppression. Peripheral blood for TCR sequencing was drawn from every dose cohort at baseline, at cycle 4 day 1 and at cycle 7 day 1. Samples came from an open-label, multicenter, first-in-human phase I dose-escalation trial of ivuxolimab. Adults with locally advanced or metastatic melanoma, renal cell, hepatocellular, or head and neck squamous cell carcinoma were enrolled in the trial. CD4+ and CD8+ T cells were sorted separately from peripheral blood before TCR sequencing. On this clone: This receptor's antigen is unknown. No per-base quality is available; no much larger clone lies one base away.

Genomic DNA was isolated from the sorted cells so that the TCRbeta CDR3 region could be sequenced. TCRbeta CDR3 regions were sequenced using the immunoSEQ Assay. TCRdb provides this immuneACCESS table in a form limited to in-frame rearrangements. Some clones are lacking; in checked studies, under half of them reflect an unresolved V gene, and why the rest are absent is not known. For this sample there are some 15,000 clones; around 88% appear just once. Together, the top ten hold roughly 21% of the sample. The receptor comes from an adult with an advanced solid tumor such as melanoma, head and neck, liver or kidney cancer. The material sequenced was CD4+ or CD8+ T cells sorted from blood, taken in a trial of the OX40 agonist ivuxolimab. Recombination connected TRBV5-1 to TRBJ1-1; TRBD1 is a possible D gene, resting on 5 matching bases. Read as DNA, the sequence is TGCGCCAGCAGCCGACGGGGCCAGAACACTGAAGCTTTCTTT. Protein translation: CASSRRGQNTEAFF.